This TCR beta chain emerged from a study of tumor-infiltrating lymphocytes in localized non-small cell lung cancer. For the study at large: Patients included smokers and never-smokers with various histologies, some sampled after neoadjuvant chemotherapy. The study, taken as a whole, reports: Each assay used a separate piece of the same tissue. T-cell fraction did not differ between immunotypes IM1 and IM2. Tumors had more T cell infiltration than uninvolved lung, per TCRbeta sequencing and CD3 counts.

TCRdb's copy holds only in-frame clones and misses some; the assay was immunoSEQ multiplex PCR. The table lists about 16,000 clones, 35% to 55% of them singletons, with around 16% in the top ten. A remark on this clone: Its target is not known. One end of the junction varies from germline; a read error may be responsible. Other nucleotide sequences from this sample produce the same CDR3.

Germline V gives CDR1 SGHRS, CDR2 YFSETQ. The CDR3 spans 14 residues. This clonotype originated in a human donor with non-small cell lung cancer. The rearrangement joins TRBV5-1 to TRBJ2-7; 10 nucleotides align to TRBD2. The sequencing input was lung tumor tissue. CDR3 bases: TGTGCCAGCAGCGGTAGCGGGGGGCCCCACGAGCAGTACTTC. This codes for CASSGSGGPHEQYF.